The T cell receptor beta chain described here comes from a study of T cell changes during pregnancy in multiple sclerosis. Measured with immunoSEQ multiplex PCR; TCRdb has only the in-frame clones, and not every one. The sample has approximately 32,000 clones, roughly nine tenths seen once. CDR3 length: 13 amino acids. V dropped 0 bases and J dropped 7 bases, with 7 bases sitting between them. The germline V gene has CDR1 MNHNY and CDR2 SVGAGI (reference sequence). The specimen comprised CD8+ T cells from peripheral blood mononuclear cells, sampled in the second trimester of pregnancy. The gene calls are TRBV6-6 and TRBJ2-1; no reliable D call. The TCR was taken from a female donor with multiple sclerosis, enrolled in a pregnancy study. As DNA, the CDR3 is TGTGCCAGCAGTTACTCTGGAGCGAATGAGCAGTTCTTC. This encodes CASSYSGANEQFF.